The subject of this entry is one T cell receptor (beta chain). This sample is drawn from a study of T cells in Graves' hyperthyroidism and ophthalmopathy. The V segment lost 5 bases and the J segment 8 bases; nucleotides outside the gene matches: 15. This CDR3 is 17 amino acids long. Germline V lookup: CDR1 DFQATT, CDR2 SNEGSKA (reference sequence). There were TCR beta CDR3 regions amplified from RNA transcripts. Carried out on the TCR CDR3, a first-round RT-PCR used the HTBI primer set. In TCRdb, the multiplex PCR reads were re-called with MiXCR into one record per CDR3 protein. The repertoire holds 300,000 to 450,000 distinct CDR3 sequences, approximately 17% seen once, with about 38% in the top ten.

The chain joins TRBV20-1 to TRBJ2-1; 13 bases align to TRBD2. This TCR was recovered from a man younger than 35 with Graves' ophthalmopathy. The sample was blood. DNA of the CDR3: TGCAGTGCTCGGACCACGAGGACTAGCGGGAGAAGGTATGAGCAGTTCTTC. Residues: CSARTTRTSGRRYEQFF.